The present T cell receptor (beta chain) was sequenced within a study of early stage breast cancer tumors. Study context: ER+/PR+/HER2- status applied to about 75% of the 16 invasive breast tumors. Seven or eight ER+/PR+/HER2- tumors were invasive ductal; four were invasive lobular.

Blood replicates held 0.5 ug DNA, tumor or normal breast about 1.5 ug, two each. This table comes from immunoSEQ multiplex PCR, and its TCRdb copy is limited to in-frame clones, with some not included. The table has about 34,000 clones, roughly four fifths seen once. Overall study findings and caveats: Tumors had roughly 2.5-fold higher T cell density than normal breast.

Germline V gene lookup returns CDR1 SGHVS and CDR2 FNYEAQ. This CDR3 region has 14 residues. Trimming took off 1 base at V and 10 bases at J, with 11 bases between the two ends. This clone was observed a handful of times. Antigen unknown. The receptor was derived from a person under 45 with breast cancer. Sample: breast tumor tissue. The genes are TRBV7-6 and TRBJ1-6; D gene uncertain. The CDR3 DNA reads TGTGCCAGCAGCTTAGAAACGGTCGGGTCACCCCTCCACTTT. Its translation: CASSLETVGSPLHF.